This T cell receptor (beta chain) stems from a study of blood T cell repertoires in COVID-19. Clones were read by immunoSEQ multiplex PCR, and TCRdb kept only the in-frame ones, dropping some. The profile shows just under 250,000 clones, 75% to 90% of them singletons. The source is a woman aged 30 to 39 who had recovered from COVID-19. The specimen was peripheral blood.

The CDR3 DNA reads as TGTGCCAGCAGTGGGGCAGGGAAGGGGACAGATACGCAGTATTTT. It specifies CASSGAGKGTDTQYF. This chain uses TRBV9 with TRBJ2-3, with D perhaps matching TRBD1 (5 bases). Trimming took off 5 bases at V and 3 bases at J, with 16 bases between the two ends. This CDR3 is 15 amino acids long. Germline-derived CDR1 and CDR2 are SGDLS and YYNGEE.